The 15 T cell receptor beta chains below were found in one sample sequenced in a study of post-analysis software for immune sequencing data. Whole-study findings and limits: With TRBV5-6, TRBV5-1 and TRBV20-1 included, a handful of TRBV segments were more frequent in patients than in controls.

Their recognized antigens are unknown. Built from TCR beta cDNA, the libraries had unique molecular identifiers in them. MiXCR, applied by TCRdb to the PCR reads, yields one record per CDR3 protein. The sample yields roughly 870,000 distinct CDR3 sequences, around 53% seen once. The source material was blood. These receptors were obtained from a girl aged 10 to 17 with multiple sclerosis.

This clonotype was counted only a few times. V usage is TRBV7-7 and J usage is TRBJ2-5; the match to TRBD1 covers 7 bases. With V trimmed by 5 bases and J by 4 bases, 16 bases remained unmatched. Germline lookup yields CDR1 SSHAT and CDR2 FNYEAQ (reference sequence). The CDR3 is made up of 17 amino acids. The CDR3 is CASSPLFDRVLRETQYF. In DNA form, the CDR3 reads TGTGCCAGCAGCCCGTTGTTCGACAGGGTACTGAGAGAGACCCAGTACTTC.

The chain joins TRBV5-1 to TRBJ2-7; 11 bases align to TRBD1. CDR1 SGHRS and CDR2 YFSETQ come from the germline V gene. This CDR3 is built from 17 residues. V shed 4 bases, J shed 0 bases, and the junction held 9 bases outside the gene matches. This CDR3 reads CASSLRTGGTFSYEQYF. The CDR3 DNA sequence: TGCGCCAGCAGCCTACGGACAGGGGGCACCTTCTCCTACGAGCAGTACTTC.

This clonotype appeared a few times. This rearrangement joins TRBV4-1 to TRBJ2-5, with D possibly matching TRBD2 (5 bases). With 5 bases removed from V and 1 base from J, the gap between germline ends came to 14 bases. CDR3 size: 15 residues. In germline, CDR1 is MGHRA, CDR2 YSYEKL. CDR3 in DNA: TGCGCCAGCAGCGTACCAGGACTCGTCCAAGAGACCCAGTACTTC. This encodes CASSVPGLVQETQYF.

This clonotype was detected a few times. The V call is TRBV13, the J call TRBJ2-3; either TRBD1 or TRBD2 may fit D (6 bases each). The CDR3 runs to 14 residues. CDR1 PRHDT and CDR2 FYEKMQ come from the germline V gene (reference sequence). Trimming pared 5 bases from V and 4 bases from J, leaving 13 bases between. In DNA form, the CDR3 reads TGTGCCAGCAGCCCGGGAAGGGGGGCAGATACGCAGTATTTT. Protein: CASSPGRGADTQYF.

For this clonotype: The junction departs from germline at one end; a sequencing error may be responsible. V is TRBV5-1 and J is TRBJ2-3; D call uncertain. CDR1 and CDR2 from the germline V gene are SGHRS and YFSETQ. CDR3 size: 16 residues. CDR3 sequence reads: CASSLESLVGTDAQYF. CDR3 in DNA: TGCGCCAGCAGCTTGGAGTCTTTGGTGGGAACAGATGCGCAGTATTTT.

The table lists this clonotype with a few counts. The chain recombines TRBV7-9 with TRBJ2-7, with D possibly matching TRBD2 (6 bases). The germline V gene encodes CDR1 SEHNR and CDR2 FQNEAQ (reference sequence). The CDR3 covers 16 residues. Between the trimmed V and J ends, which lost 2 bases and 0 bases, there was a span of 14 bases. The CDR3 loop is CASSLSRSGRSYEQYF. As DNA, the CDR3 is TGTGCCAGCAGCTTATCTCGTAGCGGTCGCTCCTACGAGCAGTACTTC.

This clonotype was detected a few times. The CDR3 is CASSGREVPPVGTDTQYF. CDR3 bases: TGTGCCAGCAGCGGGCGGGAGGTACCTCCTGTGGGCACAGATACGCAGTATTTT. This sequence joins TRBV14 and TRBJ2-3, with 8 bases fitting TRBD2. The V gene's germline CDR1 is SGHDN and CDR2 FVKESK. J lost 1 base, V lost 5 bases, and 14 bases had no gene match. There are 18 residues in the CDR3.

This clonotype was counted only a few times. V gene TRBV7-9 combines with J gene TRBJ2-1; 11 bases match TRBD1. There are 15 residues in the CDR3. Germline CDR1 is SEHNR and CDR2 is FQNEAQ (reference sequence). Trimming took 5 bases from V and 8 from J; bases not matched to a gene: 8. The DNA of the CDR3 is TGTGCCAGCAGCGCCCTCGGACAGGGGGCCCATGAGCAGTTCTTC. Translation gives CASSALGQGAHEQFF.

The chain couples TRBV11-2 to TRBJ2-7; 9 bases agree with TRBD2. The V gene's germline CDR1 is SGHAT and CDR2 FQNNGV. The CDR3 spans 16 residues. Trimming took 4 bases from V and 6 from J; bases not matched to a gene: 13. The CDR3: CASSSSLAGEPIEQYF. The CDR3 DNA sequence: TGTGCCAGCAGCTCTTCCTTAGCGGGAGAACCCATCGAGCAGTACTTC.

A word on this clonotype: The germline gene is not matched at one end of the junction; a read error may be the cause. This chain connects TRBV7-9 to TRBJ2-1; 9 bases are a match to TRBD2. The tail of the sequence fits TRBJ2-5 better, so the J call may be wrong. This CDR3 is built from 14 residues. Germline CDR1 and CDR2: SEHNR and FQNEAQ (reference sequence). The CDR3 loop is CAGSDAGGRETQYF. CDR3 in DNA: TGTGCCGGCAGTGACGCGGGAGGGCGGGAGACCCAGTACTTC.

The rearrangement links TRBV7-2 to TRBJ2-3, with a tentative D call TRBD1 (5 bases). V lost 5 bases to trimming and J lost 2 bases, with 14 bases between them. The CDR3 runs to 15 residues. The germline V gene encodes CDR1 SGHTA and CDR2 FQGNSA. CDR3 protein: CASSKGVLNTDTQYF. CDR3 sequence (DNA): TGTGCCAGCAGCAAAGGGGTGCTAAACACAGATACGCAGTATTTT.

The CDR3 is CASSKRGTGGYNEQFF. The CDR3 nucleotides read TGTGCCAGCTCAAAAAGGGGGACCGGGGGCTACAATGAGCAGTTCTTC. This sequence joins TRBV18 and TRBJ2-1; D possibly uses TRBD1 or TRBD2 (6 bases each). This CDR3 contains 16 residues. V was trimmed by 5 bases and J by 3 bases, leaving 17 bases between them. CDR1 and CDR2 from the germline V gene are KGHSH and LQKENI.

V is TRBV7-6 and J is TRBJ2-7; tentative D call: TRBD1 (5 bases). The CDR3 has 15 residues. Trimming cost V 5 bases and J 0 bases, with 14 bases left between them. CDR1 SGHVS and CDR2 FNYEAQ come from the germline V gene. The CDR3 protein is CASSPTPGSSYEQYF. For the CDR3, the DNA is TGTGCCAGCAGCCCCACGCCAGGGTCCTCCTACGAGCAGTACTTC.

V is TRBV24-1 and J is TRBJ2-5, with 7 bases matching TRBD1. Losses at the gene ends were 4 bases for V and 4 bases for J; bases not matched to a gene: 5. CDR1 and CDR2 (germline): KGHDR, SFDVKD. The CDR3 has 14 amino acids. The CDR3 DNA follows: TGTGCCACCAGTGAGGGGACAGCCGGAGAGACCCAGTACTTC. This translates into CATSEGTAGETQYF.

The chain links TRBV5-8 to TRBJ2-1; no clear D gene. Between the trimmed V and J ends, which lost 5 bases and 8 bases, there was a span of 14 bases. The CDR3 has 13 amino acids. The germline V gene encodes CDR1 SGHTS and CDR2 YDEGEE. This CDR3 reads CASRPKAGYEQFF. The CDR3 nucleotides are TGTGCCAGCAGGCCGAAGGCCGGCTATGAGCAGTTCTTC.